The rows below give T cell receptor beta chains drawn from one sample of a study of early T cells in non-severe SARS-CoV-2 infection. TCRdb analysed the 5' RACE reads with MiXCR anew, one entry per CDR3 protein. The repertoire includes roughly 51,000 distinct CDR3 sequences, around 9.1% of them detected once, and 8% to 10% sits in the top ten. The sequenced sample consisted of whole blood. These receptors were obtained from an adult who was a healthcare worker with PCR-confirmed SARS-CoV-2 infection or an uninfected control (not recorded which). Both conserved end residues are part of each CDR3. Fields, in order: D gene, J gene, clone size, V gene, CDR3 DNA, CDR3 protein. A D gene is named only where the DNA matches it firmly. Expanded clones are given a class, and other clones once, few, many or no size at all.

TRBD1,TRBJ1-1,.,TRBV5-1,TGCGCCAGCAGCCCGGGACAGCACACTGAAGCTTTCTTT,CASSPGQHTEAFF
.,TRBJ1-1,.,TRBV7-8,TGTGCCAGCAGCTTGGTTGCAGGGGAAACTGAAGTTTTCTTT,CASSLVAGETEVFF
.,TRBJ2-1,many,TRBV14,TGTGCCAGCAGCCAAGTTGCGGGACCCTCGTTCAATGAGCAGTTCTTC,CASSQVAGPSFNEQFF
TRBD2,TRBJ2-5,many,TRBV5-1,TGCGCCAGCAGCCTAGGACTAGCTCAAGAGACCCAGTACTTC,CASSLGLAQETQYF
TRBD2,TRBJ2-3,.,TRBV7-9,TGTGCCAGCAGTACCCGGACTAGCGGAATCACAGATACGCAGTATTTT,CASSTRTSGITDTQYF
TRBD1,TRBJ2-3,many,TRBV28,TGTGCCAGCAGTAGGACAGGGGTACCAGATACGCAGTATTTT,CASSRTGVPDTQYF
.,TRBJ2-5,many,TRBV4-2,TGTGCCAGCAGCCAAGAATATGGGACCTTTCAAGAGACCCAGTACTTC,CASSQEYGTFQETQYF
.,TRBJ2-7,few,TRBV29-1,TGCAGCGTTGGGTCTCCGGCGAGCGAGCAGTACTTC,CSVGSPASEQYF
.,TRBJ2-2,many,TRBV9,TGTGCCAGCAGCGTAGGCCCGAAGGGGGGGCAGGCGAACACCGGGGAGCTGTTTTTT,CASSVGPKGGQANTGELFF
.,TRBJ1-2,many,TRBV11-2,TGTGCCAGCAGCTTCAGAGGGTTTGGCTATGGCTACACCTTC,CASSFRGFGYGYTF
.,TRBJ2-7,.,TRBV7-3,TGTGCCAGCAGCTCCCCCGGGGTAGGCGAGCAGTACTTC,CASSSPGVGEQYF